A single sample is the source of the 21 T cell receptor beta chains below, sequenced in a study of blood T cell repertoires in COVID-19. Assay: immunoSEQ multiplex PCR; the TCRdb copy retains only in-frame clones and omits some. The repertoire holds 120,000 to 150,000 clones, with more than 75% as singletons. The sample taken for sequencing was peripheral blood. The origin of the receptors is a human donor with acute or convalescent COVID-19. The donor label of this sample is uncertain.

The chain has TRBV19 and TRBJ1-1, with D perhaps TRBD1 (5 bases). Trimming shortened V by 1 base and J by 3 bases, and 18 bases separated the two germline ends. The germline gives CDR1 LNHDA, CDR2 SQIVND (reference sequence). The CDR3 totals 17 residues. CDR3 in amino acids: CASSIAGVAFPDTEAFF. CDR3 sequence (DNA): TGTGCCAGTAGTATAGCGGGGGTAGCGTTTCCGGACACTGAAGCTTTCTTT.

The chain is built from TRBV5-1 and TRBJ1-6; D is possibly TRBD1 (5 bases). The CDR3 is 14 amino acids. Germline assignment: CDR1 SGHRS and CDR2 YFSETQ. Trimming left V 4 bases short and J 8 bases short, with 13 bases between. The CDR3 region has the DNA TGCGCCAGCAGCCCCGGGGGATCCGATTCACCCCTCCACTTT. Amino acid sequence: CASSPGGSDSPLHF.

V usage is TRBV10-3 and J usage is TRBJ1-1, with TRBD1 identical over 7 bases. Germline V CDR1 and CDR2: ENHRY, SYGVKD. V shed 6 bases, J shed 3 bases, and the junction held 10 bases outside the gene matches. The CDR3 contains 15 residues. The CDR3 nucleotides read TGTGCCATCAGAGCCTCAGGGGGTACGTACACTGAAGCTTTCTTT. Translated, it gives CAIRASGGTYTEAFF.

The rearrangement uses TRBV4-3 and TRBJ2-5; no definite D call. V lost 0 bases and J lost 5, with 13 bases in between. Germline loops: CDR1 LGHNA, CDR2 YSLEER. The CDR3 is made up of 15 amino acids. The CDR3: CASSQEAATLETQYF. The CDR3 DNA reads TGCGCCAGCAGCCAAGAAGCAGCGACTCTTGAGACCCAGTACTTC.

In DNA form, the CDR3 reads TGTGCCAGCAGTCATTCGACCCTTAGCGGGAGTCGCTACAATGAGCAGTTCTTC. This translates into CASSHSTLSGSRYNEQFF. The V and J genes are TRBV3-1 (or the pseudogene TRBV3-2) and TRBJ2-1; 9 nucleotides match TRBD2. Germline CDR1 LGHDT, CDR2 YNNKEL (reference sequence). This CDR3 spans 18 amino acids. J was trimmed by 3 bases and V by 6 bases; bases with no gene match: 15.

The chain recombines TRBV5-1 with TRBJ1-1, with D possibly matching TRBD1 (6 bases). V lost 2 bases to trimming and J lost 3 bases, with 17 bases between them. CDR1 is SGHRS, CDR2 YFSETQ, per germline. The CDR3 consists of 16 residues. The CDR3 protein is CASSLYTGTRDTEAFF. CDR3 nucleotide sequence: TGCGCCAGCAGCTTATATACAGGGACGAGAGACACTGAAGCTTTCTTT.

The J gene is TRBJ2-7, the V gene TRBV11-2; TRBD1 matches at 9 bases. The CDR3 contains 16 residues. J gave up 6 bases and V 3 bases, and 12 bases lay outside the gene matches. Germline V gene data show CDR1 as SGHAT and CDR2 as FQNNGV. CDR3 protein: CASSFPGTGSPPEQYF. The CDR3 DNA reads as TGTGCCAGCAGCTTTCCCGGGACAGGGTCCCCCCCCGAGCAGTACTTC.

The V gene is TRBV28, the J gene TRBJ1-2; D not certain. CDR3 length equals 12 residues. Germline assignment: CDR1 MDHEN and CDR2 SYDVKM. With 4 bases removed from V and 8 bases from J, the gap between germline ends came to 11 bases. The CDR3 sequence is CASSSPGAGYTF. DNA of the CDR3: TGTGCCAGCAGTTCACCGGGAGCCGGCTACACCTTC.

This clone was observed a few times. The V call is TRBV5-6, the J call TRBJ1-2, with a tentative D call TRBD1 (6 bases). The V and J ends lost 4 bases and 3 bases respectively, with 13 bases between them. The CDR3 has 14 residues. CDR1 and CDR2 from the germline V gene are SGHDT and YYEEEE. The CDR3: CASSAQGVDYGYTF. CDR3 coding DNA: TGTGCCAGCAGCGCACAGGGTGTAGACTATGGCTACACCTTC.

The chain has TRBV11-2 and TRBJ1-6; D is undetermined. With 1 base removed from V and 10 bases from J, the gap between germline ends came to 17 bases. Germline V CDR1 and CDR2: SGHAT, FQNNGV. This CDR3 has 16 residues. The chain's CDR3 is CASSLGTEAPVSPLHF. CDR3 nucleotide sequence: TGTGCCAGCAGCTTAGGGACTGAGGCCCCGGTATCACCCCTCCACTTT.

The CDR3 reads CASSPNTLRGQFF. DNA of the CDR3: TGTGCCAGCTCGCCGAACACCCTCCGAGGGCAGTTCTTC. The chain recombines TRBV18 with TRBJ2-1; unclear D gene. The CDR3 has 13 amino acids. The V gene lost 6 bases and the J gene lost 12 bases, with 18 bases spanning the gap. Germline loops: CDR1 KGHSH, CDR2 LQKENI.

The chain employs TRBV19 and TRBJ2-6; D uncertain. The CDR3 spans 15 residues. V was shortened by 6 bases and J by 0 bases, with 9 bases between the two germline ends. CDR1 LNHDA and CDR2 SQIVND come from the germline V gene (reference sequence). The CDR3 spells CASSLVISGANVLTF. The CDR3, as DNA: TGTGCCAGTAGCCTAGTGATCTCTGGGGCCAACGTCCTGACTTTC.

In the case of this clone: At one end, the junction sequence differs from germline, possibly due to a read error. The chain combines TRBV7-7 with TRBJ2-1; 14 bases are shared with TRBD2. From germline, CDR1 is SSHAT and CDR2 FNYEAQ (reference sequence). This CDR3 has 16 amino acids. The CDR3 DNA follows: TGTGCTAGCAGTCTTGGACTAGCGGGGGGCTACGATGAGCAGTTCTTC. This codes for CASSLGLAGGYDEQFF.

V usage is TRBV15 and J usage is TRBJ1-5; 9 bases line up with TRBD1. The V and J ends lost 1 base and 6 bases, in that order; junction bases with no gene match: 7. This CDR3 has 16 amino acids. CDR1 LNHNV and CDR2 YYDKDF come from the germline V gene (reference sequence). In nucleotides, the CDR3 is TGTGCCACCAGCAGAGGTCCGAGACAGGGGGGTCAGCCCCAGCATTTT. Translated: CATSRGPRQGGQPQHF.

This clone was seen only a few times. The V call is TRBV28, the J call TRBJ1-5; 7 nucleotides align to TRBD1. The germline CDR1 and CDR2 sequences are MDHEN and SYDVKM. J gave up 9 bases and V 6 bases, and 8 bases lay outside the gene matches. The CDR3 runs 13 residues. In nucleotides, the CDR3 is TGTGCCAGCAGAAGAGGGGGCGGCGGGCCCCAGCATTTT. This encodes CASRRGGGGPQHF.

The genes are TRBV29-1 and TRBJ2-2, with D maybe TRBD1 (6 bases). Germline lookup yields CDR1 SQVTM and CDR2 ANQGSEA. V was shortened by 4 bases and J by 3 bases, with 18 bases between the two germline ends. CDR3 length equals 16 residues. The CDR3 protein is CSVGGQGFSDTGELFF. CDR3 sequence (DNA): TGCAGCGTTGGTGGTCAGGGGTTTTCGGACACCGGGGAGCTGTTTTTT.

The chain couples TRBV4-1 to TRBJ1-1, with D perhaps TRBD1 (5 bases). Germline V CDR1 and CDR2: MGHRA, YSYEKL. Trimming pared 0 bases from V and 1 base from J, leaving 9 bases between. This CDR3 comprises 15 residues. In DNA, the CDR3 is TGCGCCAGCAGCCAAGACGGACACTCGAACACTGAAGCTTTCTTT. Its protein product is CASSQDGHSNTEAFF.

V is TRBV5-6 and J is TRBJ2-5; 10 bases are shared with TRBD1. Looked up from germline, CDR1 is SGHDT and CDR2 is YYEEEE. CDR3 length equals 18 residues. V lost 0 bases to trimming and J lost 3 bases; unmatched junction nucleotides: 11. The CDR3 loop is CASSLVGTGATGEETQYF. For the CDR3, the DNA is TGTGCCAGCAGCTTGGTGGGGACAGGGGCGACTGGGGAAGAGACCCAGTACTTC.

The V call is TRBV5-1, the J call TRBJ1-1, with 10 bases identical to TRBD1. Trimming at V came to 4 bases and at J to 7 bases, leaving 10 bases not matched to a gene. This CDR3 region has 15 residues. Germline V gene sequence: CDR1 SGHRS, CDR2 YFSETQ. CDR3 amino acids: CASSGETGGPIEAFF. In nucleotides, the CDR3 is TGCGCCAGCAGCGGAGAGACAGGGGGCCCCATTGAAGCTTTCTTT.

The J gene is TRBJ2-7, the V gene TRBV9; TRBD1 is a possible D gene (6 bases). Between the trimmed V and J ends, which lost 2 bases and 0 bases, there was a span of 15 bases. CDR3 length: 16 residues. CDR1 SGDLS and CDR2 YYNGEE come from the germline V gene. The CDR3 coding sequence is TGTGCCAGCAGCGTCGATCAGGGGTCCCTCTCCTACGAGCAGTACTTC. This codes for CASSVDQGSLSYEQYF.

The chain combines TRBV19 with TRBJ2-2, with D tentatively TRBD2 (5 bases). Between the trimmed V and J ends, which lost 4 bases and 6 bases, there was a span of 15 bases. The CDR3 is 15 residues long. Germline assignment: CDR1 LNHDA and CDR2 SQIVND (reference sequence). CDR3 loop: CASSTARGLSGELFF. The CDR3 nucleotides are TGTGCCAGTAGTACAGCTCGCGGACTCTCCGGGGAGCTGTTTTTT.